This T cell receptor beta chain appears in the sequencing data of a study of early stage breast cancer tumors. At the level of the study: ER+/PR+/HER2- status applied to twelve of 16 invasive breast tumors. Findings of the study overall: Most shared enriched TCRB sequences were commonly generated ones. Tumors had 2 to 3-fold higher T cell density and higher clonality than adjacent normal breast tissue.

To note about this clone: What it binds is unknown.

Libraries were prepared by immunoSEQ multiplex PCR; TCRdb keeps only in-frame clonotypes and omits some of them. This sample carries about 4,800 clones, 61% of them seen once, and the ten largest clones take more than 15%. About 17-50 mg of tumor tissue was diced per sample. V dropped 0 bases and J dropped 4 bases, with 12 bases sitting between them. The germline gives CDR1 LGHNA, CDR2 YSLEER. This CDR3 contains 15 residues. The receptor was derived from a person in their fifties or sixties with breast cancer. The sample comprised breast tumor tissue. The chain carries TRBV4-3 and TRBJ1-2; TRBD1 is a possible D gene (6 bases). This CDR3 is CASSQDGGGVYGYTF. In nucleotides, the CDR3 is TGCGCCAGCAGCCAAGATGGGGGCGGGGTCTATGGCTACACCTTC.